This T cell receptor (beta chain) was identified during a study of cytomegalovirus exposure and HLA in healthy donors. PCR involved 60 Vbeta and 13 Jbeta primers. Some clones are missing from TCRdb's copy, which holds only in-frame ones; the method was immunoSEQ multiplex PCR. The sample carries 150,000 or so clones, about 72% recorded once. This CDR3 spans 16 amino acids. From germline, CDR1 is SGHTA and CDR2 FQGNSA. V was trimmed by 1 base and J by 1 base, leaving 10 bases between them. The chain couples TRBV7-2 to TRBJ2-2, with D tentatively TRBD1 (6 bases). The sequence came from a human donor in good health. The sequenced sample consisted of PBMCs. CDR3 sequence reads: CASSLGGGWNTGELFF. In DNA, the CDR3 is TGTGCCAGCAGCTTAGGAGGGGGTTGGAACACCGGGGAGCTGTTTTTT.